This TCR beta chain was profiled in a study of tumor-infiltrating lymphocytes in localized non-small cell lung cancer. At the level of the study: Tumor tissue and non-adjacent uninvolved lung came from each patient. Findings of the study overall: Tumors had more T cell infiltration than uninvolved lung, per TCRbeta sequencing and CD3 counts. Recurrence-free survival showed no association with tumor T-cell fraction. No T-cell fraction difference was seen between IM1 and IM2 tumors.

Sequencing was performed with immunoSEQ multiplex PCR; in TCRdb, only in-frame clones are kept and a portion is missing. The data hold 25,000 or so clones, with nearly 70% observed a single time. To note about this clone: No antigen is known for it.

In germline, CDR1 is SGHKS, CDR2 YYEKEE (reference sequence). The CDR3 is 15 residues long. Between the trimmed V and J ends, which lost 0 bases and 7 bases, there was a span of 16 bases. The TCR sequence derives from a human donor with non-small cell lung cancer. Sequencing was performed on lung tumor tissue. This sequence joins TRBV5-5 and TRBJ1-1, with D perhaps matching TRBD1 (5 bases). The chain's CDR3 is CASSLGPAGGDEAFF. In DNA form, the CDR3 reads TGTGCCAGCAGCTTGGGCCCAGCGGGGGGGGATGAAGCTTTCTTT.